This record covers a single T cell receptor (beta chain). The V end was cut by 6 bases, the J end by 6 bases, with 18 bases between. The germline gives CDR1 SNHLY, CDR2 FYNNEI. The CDR3 has 15 residues. This specimen belongs to a study of blood T cell repertoires in COVID-19. Clones were sequenced by immunoSEQ multiplex PCR, and TCRdb holds only the in-frame ones, with some missing. The sample lists roughly 210,000 clones; 84% were seen once. The source material was peripheral blood. This rearrangement joins TRBV2 to TRBJ1-5; D gene unclear. This clonotype was sampled from an elderly woman with COVID-19, enrolled during active disease. The CDR3, as DNA: TGTGCCAGCAGCCCCGATGGGAGTCAAGCTCAGCCCCAGCATTTT. Its protein is CASSPDGSQAQPQHF.